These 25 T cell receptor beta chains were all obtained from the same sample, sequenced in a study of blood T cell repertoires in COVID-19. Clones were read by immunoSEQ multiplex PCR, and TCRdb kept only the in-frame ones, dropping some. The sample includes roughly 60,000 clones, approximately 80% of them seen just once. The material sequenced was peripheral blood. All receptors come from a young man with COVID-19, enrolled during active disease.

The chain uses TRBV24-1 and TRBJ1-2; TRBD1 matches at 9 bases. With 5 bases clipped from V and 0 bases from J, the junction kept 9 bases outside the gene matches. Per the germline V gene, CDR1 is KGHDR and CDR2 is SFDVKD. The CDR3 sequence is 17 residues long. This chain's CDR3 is CATSGSQGASSNYGYTF. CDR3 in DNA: TGTGCCACCAGTGGCTCACAGGGGGCTAGTTCTAACTATGGCTACACCTTC.

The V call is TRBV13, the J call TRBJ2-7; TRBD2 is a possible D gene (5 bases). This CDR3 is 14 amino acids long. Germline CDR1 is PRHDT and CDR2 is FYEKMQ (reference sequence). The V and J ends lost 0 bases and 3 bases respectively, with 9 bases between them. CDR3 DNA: TGTGCCAGCAGCTTAGGCGGAGGTCTCTACGAGCAGTACTTC. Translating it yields CASSLGGGLYEQYF.

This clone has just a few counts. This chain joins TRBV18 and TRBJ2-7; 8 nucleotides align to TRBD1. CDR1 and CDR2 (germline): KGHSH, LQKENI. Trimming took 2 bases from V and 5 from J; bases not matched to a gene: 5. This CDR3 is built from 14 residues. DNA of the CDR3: TGTGCCAGCTCACCAAGGCCGGGACAGGACGAGCAGTACTTC. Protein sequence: CASSPRPGQDEQYF.

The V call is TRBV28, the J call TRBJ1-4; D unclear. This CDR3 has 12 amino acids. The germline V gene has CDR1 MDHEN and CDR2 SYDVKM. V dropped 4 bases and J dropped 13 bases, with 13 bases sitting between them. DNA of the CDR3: TGTGCCAGCAGTTCGGACCGGGGAAGACTGTTTTTT. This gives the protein CASSSDRGRLFF.

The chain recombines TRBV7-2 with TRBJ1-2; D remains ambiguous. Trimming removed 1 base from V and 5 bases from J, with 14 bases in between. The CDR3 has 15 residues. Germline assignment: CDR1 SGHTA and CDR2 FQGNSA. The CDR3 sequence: CASSLDGGFGYGYTF. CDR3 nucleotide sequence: TGTGCCAGCAGCTTAGATGGCGGGTTTGGGTATGGCTACACCTTC.

The CDR3 loop is CASRGGAGANVLTF. As DNA, the CDR3 is TGTGCCAGTAGGGGCGGGGCTGGGGCCAACGTCCTGACTTTC. V and J are TRBV19 and TRBJ2-6; TRBD2 is a possible D gene (6 bases). CDR3 length: 14 amino acids. Between the trimmed V and J ends, which lost 6 bases and 2 bases, there was a span of 8 bases. Germline assignment: CDR1 LNHDA and CDR2 SQIVND (reference sequence). The full variable domain, with the rest looked up from reference TRBV19 and TRBJ2-6, is DGGITQSPKYLFRKEGQNVTLSCEQNLNHDAMYWYRQDPGQGLRLIYYSQIVNDFQKGDIAEGYSVSREKKESFPLTVTSAQKNPTAFYLCASRGGAGANVLTFGAGSRLTVL.

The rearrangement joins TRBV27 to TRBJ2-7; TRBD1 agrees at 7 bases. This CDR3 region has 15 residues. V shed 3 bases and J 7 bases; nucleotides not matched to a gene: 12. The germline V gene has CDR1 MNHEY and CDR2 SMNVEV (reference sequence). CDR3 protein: CASSLNRGPSDEQYF. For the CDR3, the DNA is TGTGCCAGCAGTTTGAACAGGGGACCCTCGGATGAGCAGTACTTC.

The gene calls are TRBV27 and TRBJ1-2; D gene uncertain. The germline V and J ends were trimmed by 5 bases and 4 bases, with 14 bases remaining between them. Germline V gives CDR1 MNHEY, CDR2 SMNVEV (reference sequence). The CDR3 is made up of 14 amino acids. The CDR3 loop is CASSPGSLTYGYTF. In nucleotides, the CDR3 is TGTGCCAGCAGTCCCGGGTCACTGACCTATGGCTACACCTTC.

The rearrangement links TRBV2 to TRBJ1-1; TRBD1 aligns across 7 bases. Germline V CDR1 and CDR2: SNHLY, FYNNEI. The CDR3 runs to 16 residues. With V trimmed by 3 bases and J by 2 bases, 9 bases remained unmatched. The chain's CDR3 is CASSDPQGRANTEAFF. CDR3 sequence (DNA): TGTGCCAGCAGTGACCCACAGGGGAGAGCCAACACTGAAGCTTTCTTT.

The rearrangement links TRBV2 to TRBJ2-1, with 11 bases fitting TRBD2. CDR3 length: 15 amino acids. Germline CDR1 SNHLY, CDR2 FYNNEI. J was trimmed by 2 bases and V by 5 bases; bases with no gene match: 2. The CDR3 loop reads CASSLSGRAYNEQFF. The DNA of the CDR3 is TGTGCCAGCAGTCTTAGCGGGAGGGCCTACAATGAGCAGTTCTTC. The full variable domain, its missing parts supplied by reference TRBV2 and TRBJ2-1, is EPEVTQTPSHQVTQMGQEVILRCVPISNHLYFYWYRQILGQKVEFLVSFYNNEISEKSEIFDDQFSVERPDGSNFTLKIRSTKLEDSAMYFCASSLSGRAYNEQFFGPGTRLTVL.

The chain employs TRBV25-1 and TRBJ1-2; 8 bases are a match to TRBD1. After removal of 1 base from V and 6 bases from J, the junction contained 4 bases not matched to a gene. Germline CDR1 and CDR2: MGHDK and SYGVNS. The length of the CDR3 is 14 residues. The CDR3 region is CASSEWTGRDGYTF. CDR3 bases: TGTGCCAGCAGTGAATGGACAGGGAGAGATGGCTACACCTTC.

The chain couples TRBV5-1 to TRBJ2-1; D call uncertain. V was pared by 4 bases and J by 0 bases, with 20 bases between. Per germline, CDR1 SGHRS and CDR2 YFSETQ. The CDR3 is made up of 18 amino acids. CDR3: CASSSHALRESSYNEQFF. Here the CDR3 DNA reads TGCGCCAGCAGCAGCCACGCCCTTCGAGAGAGCTCCTACAATGAGCAGTTCTTC.

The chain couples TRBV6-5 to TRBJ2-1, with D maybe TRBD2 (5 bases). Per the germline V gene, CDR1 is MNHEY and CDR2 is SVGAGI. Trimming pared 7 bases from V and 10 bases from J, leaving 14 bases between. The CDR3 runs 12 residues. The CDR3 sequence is CASNTPEREQFF. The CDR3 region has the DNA TGTGCCAGCAACACGCCTGAGCGGGAGCAGTTCTTC.

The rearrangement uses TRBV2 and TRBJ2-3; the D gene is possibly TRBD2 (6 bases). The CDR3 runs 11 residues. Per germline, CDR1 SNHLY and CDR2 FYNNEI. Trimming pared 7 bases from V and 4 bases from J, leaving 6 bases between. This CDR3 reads CASTGADTQYF. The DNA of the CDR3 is TGTGCCAGCACGGGGGCAGATACGCAGTATTTT.

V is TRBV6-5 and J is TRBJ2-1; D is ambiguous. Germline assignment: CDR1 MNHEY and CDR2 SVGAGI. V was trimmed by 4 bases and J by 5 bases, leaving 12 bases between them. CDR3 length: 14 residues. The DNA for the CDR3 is TGTGCCAGCAGTTTACGTGGCTCACACAATGAGCAGTTCTTC. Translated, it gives CASSLRGSHNEQFF.

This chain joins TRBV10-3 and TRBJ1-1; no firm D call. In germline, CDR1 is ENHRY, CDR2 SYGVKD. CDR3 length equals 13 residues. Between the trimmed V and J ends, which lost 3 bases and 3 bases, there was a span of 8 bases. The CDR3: CAISERGDTEAFF. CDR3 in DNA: TGTGCCATCAGTGAACGGGGAGACACTGAAGCTTTCTTT.

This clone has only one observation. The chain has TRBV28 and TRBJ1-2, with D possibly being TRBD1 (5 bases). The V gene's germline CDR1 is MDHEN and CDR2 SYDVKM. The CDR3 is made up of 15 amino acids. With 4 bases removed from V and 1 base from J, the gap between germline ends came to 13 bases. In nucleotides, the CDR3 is TGTGCCAGCAGTTCCCGGGCGGGGGGTAACTATGGCTACACCTTC. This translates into CASSSRAGGNYGYTF.

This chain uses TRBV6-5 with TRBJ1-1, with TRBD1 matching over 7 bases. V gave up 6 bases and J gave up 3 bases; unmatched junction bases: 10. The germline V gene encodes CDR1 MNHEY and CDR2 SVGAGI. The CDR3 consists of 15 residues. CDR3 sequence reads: CASRRIIRGDTEAFF. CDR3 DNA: TGTGCCAGCAGGCGGATAATCAGGGGGGACACTGAAGCTTTCTTT.

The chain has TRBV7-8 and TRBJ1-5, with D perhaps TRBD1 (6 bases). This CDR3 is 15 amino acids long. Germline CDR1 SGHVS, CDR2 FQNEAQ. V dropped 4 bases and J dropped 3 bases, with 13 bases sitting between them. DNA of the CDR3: TGTGCCAGCAGCTCAGGGCAGGGGCTCAATCAGCCCCAGCATTTT. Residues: CASSSGQGLNQPQHF. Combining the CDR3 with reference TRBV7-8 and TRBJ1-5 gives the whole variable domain GAGVSQSPRYKVAKRGQDVALRCDPISGHVSLFWYQQALGQGPEFLTYFQNEAQLDKSGLPSDRFFAERPEGSVSTLKIQRTQQEDSAVYLCASSSGQGLNQPQHFGDGTRLSIL.

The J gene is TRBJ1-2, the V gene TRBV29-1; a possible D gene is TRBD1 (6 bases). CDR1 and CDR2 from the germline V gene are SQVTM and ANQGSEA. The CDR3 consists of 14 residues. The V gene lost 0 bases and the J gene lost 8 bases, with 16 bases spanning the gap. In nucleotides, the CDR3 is TGCAGCGTTGAAGATCTTAAAGGGGGTGGCGGCTACACCTTC. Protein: CSVEDLKGGGGYTF.

The CDR3 region is CASSLNAKETQYF. CDR3 DNA sequence: TGTGCCAGCAGCCTGAACGCGAAAGAGACCCAGTACTTC. The V gene is TRBV9, the J gene TRBJ2-5; no clear D. There are 13 residues in the CDR3. V was clipped by 4 bases and J by 3 bases, with 10 bases between them. CDR1 and CDR2 from the germline V gene are SGDLS and YYNGEE.

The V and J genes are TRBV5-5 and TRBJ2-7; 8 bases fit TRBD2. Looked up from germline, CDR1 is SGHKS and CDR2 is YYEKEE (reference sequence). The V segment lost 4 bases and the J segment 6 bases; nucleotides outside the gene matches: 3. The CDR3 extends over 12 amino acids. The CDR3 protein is CASSPGGGEQYF. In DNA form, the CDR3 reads TGTGCCAGCAGCCCGGGGGGGGGCGAGCAGTACTTC.

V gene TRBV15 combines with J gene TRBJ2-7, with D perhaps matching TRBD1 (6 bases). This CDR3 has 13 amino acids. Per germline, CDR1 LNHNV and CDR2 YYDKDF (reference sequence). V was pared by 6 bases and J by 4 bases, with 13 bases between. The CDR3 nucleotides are TGTGCCACCAGTGCAGGGGTAGGGTACGAGCAGTACTTC. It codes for CATSAGVGYEQYF.

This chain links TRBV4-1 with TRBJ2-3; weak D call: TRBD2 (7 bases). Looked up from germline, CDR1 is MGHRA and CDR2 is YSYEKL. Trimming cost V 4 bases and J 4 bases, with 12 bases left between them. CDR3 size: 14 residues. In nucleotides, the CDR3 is TGCGCCAGCAGCCGGTCGGGGGGCGCAGATACGCAGTATTTT. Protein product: CASSRSGGADTQYF.

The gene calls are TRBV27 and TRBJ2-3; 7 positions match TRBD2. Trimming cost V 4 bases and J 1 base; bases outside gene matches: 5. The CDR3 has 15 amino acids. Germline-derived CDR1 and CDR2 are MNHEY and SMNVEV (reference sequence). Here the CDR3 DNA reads TGTGCCAGCAGTTGGACTAGGTGGGGCACAGATACGCAGTATTTT. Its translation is CASSWTRWGTDTQYF.